The clone carrying this T cell receptor (beta chain) was seen once. Its antigen is still unknown. This sample was taken from a study of vaccination and CD4 T cells after COVID-19. An Oncomine TCR Beta short-read assay was used to sequence the DNA from cultured CD4+ T cells. Extraction of genomic DNA was performed on cultured CD4+ T cells. TCRdb fed the PCR reads into MiXCR, producing one record per CDR3 protein. The repertoire has roughly 14,000 distinct CDR3 sequences, 35% to 55% of them found once; the top ten carry roughly 20%. V shed 6 bases and J shed 4 bases, with 18 bases lying between them. CDR1 and CDR2 from the germline V gene are MGHRA and YSYEKL. The CDR3 covers 15 residues. Treatment meaning: roughly nine-day PBMC culture with coronavirus spike peptide pools or control peptides (ViraFEST assay).

This TCR came from a human donor who had recovered from COVID-19. The sample here was CD4+ T cells from blood, cultured in vitro, taken before SARS-CoV-2 vaccination. This chain connects TRBV4-1 to TRBJ2-5; D possibly matches TRBD1 or TRBD2 (5 bases each). The CDR3 DNA reads TGCGCCAGCAGGGGGGTAGGGCCCCGCGGAGAGACCCAGTACTTC. This gives the protein CASRGVGPRGETQYF.